Shown below are 5 T cell receptor beta chains from a single sample sequenced in a study of T cell changes during pregnancy in multiple sclerosis. The protocol was immunoSEQ multiplex PCR, while the TCRdb copy is restricted to in-frame clones and leaves out a portion. The sample holds tens of thousands of clones; 90% to 95% are singletons and the top ten take approximately 1%. Sequenced here: peripheral blood, sampled in the first trimester of pregnancy. The receptors stem from a female donor with multiple sclerosis, enrolled in a pregnancy study.

The chain recombines TRBV7-9 with TRBJ2-2; the match to TRBD1 covers 9 bases. This CDR3 has 15 amino acids. Germline V CDR1 and CDR2: SEHNR, FQNEAQ (reference sequence). Trimming cost V 5 bases and J 2 bases; bases outside gene matches: 3. CDR3 nucleotide sequence: TGTGCCAGCAGCCCGGGACAGGGCAACACCGGGGAGCTGTTTTTT. Amino acid sequence: CASSPGQGNTGELFF.

The chain carries TRBV5-1 and TRBJ1-3; 11 positions match TRBD1. The germline gives CDR1 SGHRS, CDR2 YFSETQ. The CDR3 runs to 16 residues. V was clipped by 4 bases and J by 4 bases; unmatched bases: 7. CDR3 bases: TGCGCCAGCAGCCCCGGACAGGGGGCGTCCGGAAACACCATATATTTT. Protein: CASSPGQGASGNTIYF.

This rearrangement joins TRBV15 to TRBJ2-7, with D tentatively TRBD1 (6 bases). Trimming pared 5 bases from V and 5 bases from J, leaving 16 bases between. This CDR3 comprises 14 residues. The germline V gene encodes CDR1 LNHNV and CDR2 YYDKDF (reference sequence). The DNA of the CDR3 is TGTGCCACCAGCGGGATGGACAGTTGGAACGAGCAGTACTTC. Protein sequence: CATSGMDSWNEQYF.

The rearrangement uses TRBV2 and TRBJ2-6; 7 positions agree with TRBD1. The CDR3 spans 15 residues. V gave up 6 bases and J gave up 2 bases; unmatched junction bases: 4. CDR1 and CDR2 from the germline V gene are SNHLY and FYNNEI. The CDR3 sequence is CASSDRVPGANVLTF. The CDR3 region has the DNA TGTGCCAGCAGCGACAGGGTTCCTGGGGCCAACGTCCTGACTTTC.

The chain has TRBV5-1 and TRBJ2-3; 13 nucleotides line up with TRBD2. V gave up 9 bases and J gave up 9 bases; unmatched junction bases: 10. Germline V gene sequence: CDR1 SGHRS, CDR2 YFSETQ. This CDR3 is 14 amino acids long. CDR3 DNA: TGCGCCACCAGACTAGCGGGGGGCCCGGGAACGCAGTATTTT. Translating it yields CATRLAGGPGTQYF.